A selection of T cell receptor beta chains follows, all from one sample in a study of response to subunit inactivated influenza vaccine. TCRdb independently ran MiXCR on the RT-PCR reads; one entry per CDR3 protein. The profile shows approximately 700,000 distinct CDR3 sequences, 14% of them singletons. The starting material was PBMCs from blood, obtained less than 15 days before vaccination. The receptor source for this set is a man aged 45-60 years who received an inactivated influenza vaccine. Both conserved end residues are part of each CDR3. The order of the fields is D gene, J gene, CDR3 length, V gene, clone size, CDR3 protein, CDR3 DNA. The D gene is left open where the match is weak. Clone sizes are given selectively: once, few, many, or a class where the clone is expanded.

d_gene: TRBD1; j_gene: TRBJ2-3; len: 14; v_gene: TRBV5-1; abundance: -; CDR3aa: CASSTGTGKDTQYF; CDR3nt: TGCGCCAGCAGCACCGGGACAGGCAAAGATACGCAGTATTTT
d_gene: -; j_gene: TRBJ2-5; len: 14; v_gene: TRBV27; abundance: -; CDR3aa: CASSYSPGRETQYF; CDR3nt: TGTGCCAGCAGTTACTCCCCGGGGCGCGAGACCCAGTACTTC
d_gene: TRBD2; j_gene: TRBJ2-3; len: 18; v_gene: TRBV11-2; abundance: few; CDR3aa: CASSWGGTSGRSTDTQYF; CDR3nt: TGTGCCAGCAGCTGGGGGGGGACTAGCGGGAGGAGCACAGATACGCAGTATTTT
d_gene: -; j_gene: TRBJ1-3; len: 14; v_gene: TRBV5-1; abundance: many; CDR3aa: CASSLGEPGNTIYF; CDR3nt: TGCGCCAGCAGCTTGGGGGAACCTGGAAACACCATATATTTT
d_gene: TRBD2; j_gene: TRBJ2-4; len: 15; v_gene: TRBV5-1; abundance: few; CDR3aa: CASSPGTSPRVIQYF; CDR3nt: TGCGCCAGCAGCCCTGGGACTAGCCCCAGAGTGATTCAGTACTTC
d_gene: TRBD2; j_gene: TRBJ2-2; len: 19; v_gene: TRBV9; abundance: few; CDR3aa: CASSPKGGLAGPNTGELFF; CDR3nt: TGTGCCAGCAGCCCGAAGGGGGGACTAGCGGGGCCGAACACCGGGGAGCTGTTTTTT
d_gene: TRBD2; j_gene: TRBJ2-1; len: 14; v_gene: TRBV12-3/TRBV12-4; abundance: many; CDR3aa: CASSQQLAGGEQFF; CDR3nt: TGTGCCAGCAGCCAGCAACTAGCGGGAGGTGAGCAGTTCTTC
d_gene: -; j_gene: TRBJ1-1; len: 16; v_gene: TRBV3-1; abundance: few; CDR3aa: CASSPRGGIMNTEAFF; CDR3nt: TGTGCCAGCAGCCCACGAGGAGGGATCATGAACACTGAAGCTTTCTTT
d_gene: TRBD1; j_gene: TRBJ2-4; len: 19; v_gene: TRBV6-5; abundance: -; CDR3aa: CASSYSPSPGQRAKNIQYF; CDR3nt: TGTGCCAGCAGTTACTCGCCCTCTCCGGGACAGCGAGCCAAAAACATTCAGTACTTC
d_gene: -; j_gene: TRBJ2-3; len: 13; v_gene: TRBV12-3/TRBV12-4; abundance: many; CDR3aa: CASHRSSTDTQYF; CDR3nt: TGTGCCAGCCACCGAAGTAGCACAGATACGCAGTATTTT
d_gene: -; j_gene: TRBJ2-2; len: 14; v_gene: TRBV9; abundance: -; CDR3aa: CASSVQGSTGELFF; CDR3nt: TGTGCCAGCAGCGTACAGGGGTCTACCGGGGAGCTGTTTTTT
d_gene: TRBD1; j_gene: TRBJ2-7; len: 14; v_gene: TRBV20-1; abundance: -; CDR3aa: CSARVAQGPYEQYF; CDR3nt: TGCAGTGCTAGAGTGGCACAGGGGCCATACGAGCAGTACTTC
d_gene: TRBD2; j_gene: TRBJ2-1; len: 14; v_gene: TRBV12-3/TRBV12-4; abundance: -; CDR3aa: CASTYSPNSGGWFF; CDR3nt: TGTGCCAGCACCTACAGCCCCAACAGCGGGGGGTGGTTCTTC
d_gene: TRBD2; j_gene: TRBJ2-3; len: 18; v_gene: TRBV6-5; abundance: few; CDR3aa: CASSYSRASGRPTDTQYF; CDR3nt: TGTGCCAGCAGTTACTCGAGGGCTAGCGGGAGGCCCACAGATACGCAGTATTTT
d_gene: TRBD1; j_gene: TRBJ2-7; len: 15; v_gene: TRBV7-2; abundance: -; CDR3aa: CASSFFRRGLYEQYF; CDR3nt: TGTGCCAGCAGCTTTTTCCGCAGGGGGCTGTACGAGCAGTACTTC
d_gene: -; j_gene: TRBJ1-2; len: 13; v_gene: TRBV24-1; abundance: few; CDR3aa: CATSDSTGWGYTF; CDR3nt: TGTGCCACCAGTGATTCCACAGGGTGGGGCTACACCTTC
d_gene: TRBD2; j_gene: TRBJ2-1; len: 17; v_gene: TRBV7-2; abundance: few; CDR3aa: CASSFKVLAGVSYEQFF; CDR3nt: TGTGCCAGCAGCTTTAAAGTCTTAGCGGGGGTTTCCTATGAGCAGTTCTTC
d_gene: -; j_gene: TRBJ2-1; len: 10; v_gene: TRBV20-1; abundance: -; CDR3aa: CSASFREQFF; CDR3nt: TGCAGTGCTAGTTTTCGTGAGCAGTTCTTC
d_gene: -; j_gene: TRBJ2-1; len: 14; v_gene: TRBV5-1; abundance: many; CDR3aa: CASSLAGDHNEQFF; CDR3nt: TGCGCCAGCAGCTTGGCGGGGGACCACAATGAGCAGTTCTTC
d_gene: -; j_gene: TRBJ2-1; len: 12; v_gene: TRBV29-1; abundance: -; CDR3aa: CSVPGPDNEQFF; CDR3nt: TGCAGCGTCCCCGGGCCCGACAATGAGCAGTTCTTC
d_gene: TRBD1; j_gene: TRBJ2-6; len: 19; v_gene: TRBV4-1; abundance: few; CDR3aa: CASSRSNGQGITGANVLTF; CDR3nt: TGCGCCAGCAGCCGGTCGAACGGACAGGGGATTACTGGGGCCAACGTCCTGACTTTC
d_gene: -; j_gene: TRBJ2-7; len: 15; v_gene: TRBV11-2; abundance: few; CDR3aa: CASSLDDGPPDEQYF; CDR3nt: TGTGCCAGCAGCTTAGATGACGGACCACCAGACGAGCAGTACTTC
d_gene: TRBD1; j_gene: TRBJ1-2; len: 14; v_gene: TRBV28; abundance: many; CDR3aa: CASTTGVSDYGYTF; CDR3nt: TGTGCCAGCACGACAGGGGTCAGTGACTATGGCTACACCTTC
d_gene: -; j_gene: TRBJ2-3; len: 14; v_gene: TRBV6-2/TRBV6-3; abundance: -; CDR3aa: CASSYSIRTDTQYF; CDR3nt: TGTGCCAGCAGTTACTCGATCCGGACAGATACGCAGTATTTT
d_gene: -; j_gene: TRBJ1-1; len: 14; v_gene: TRBV24-1; abundance: many; CDR3aa: CATSENGRSTEAFF; CDR3nt: TGTGCCACCAGTGAGAACGGACGGAGTACTGAAGCTTTCTTT